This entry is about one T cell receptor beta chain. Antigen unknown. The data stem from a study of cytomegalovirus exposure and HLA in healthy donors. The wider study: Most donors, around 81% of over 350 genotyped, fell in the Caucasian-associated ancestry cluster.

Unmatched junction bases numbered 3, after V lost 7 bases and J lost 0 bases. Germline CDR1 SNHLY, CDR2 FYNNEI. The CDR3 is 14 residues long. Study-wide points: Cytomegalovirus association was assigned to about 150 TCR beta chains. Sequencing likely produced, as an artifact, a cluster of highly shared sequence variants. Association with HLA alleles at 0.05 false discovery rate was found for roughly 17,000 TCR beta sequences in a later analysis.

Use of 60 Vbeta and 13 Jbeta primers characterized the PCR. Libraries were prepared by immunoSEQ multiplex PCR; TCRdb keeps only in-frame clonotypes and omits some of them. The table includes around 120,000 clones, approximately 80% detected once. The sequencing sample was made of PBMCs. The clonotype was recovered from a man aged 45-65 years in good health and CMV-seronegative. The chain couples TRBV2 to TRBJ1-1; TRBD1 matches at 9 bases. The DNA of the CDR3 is TGTGCCAGCACCGGGACAGGGCTGAACACTGAAGCTTTCTTT. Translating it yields CASTGTGLNTEAFF.